This TCR beta chain was sequenced in a study of T cell responses to AZD1222 COVID-19 vaccine. Profiled with immunoSEQ multiplex PCR; TCRdb holds only in-frame clones, not every one. Of fewer than 120,000 clones in the sample, less than 95% were seen once. General observations from the study: Baseline seropositivity characterized only six AZD1222 recipients.

The CDR3 extends over 12 amino acids. The germline V gene has CDR1 MNHEY and CDR2 SVGAGI. Trimming stripped 6 bases from V and 11 bases from J, with 16 bases between. This clone was detected once. The antigen is unknown. This sequence originates from an adult who received the AZD1222 COVID-19 vaccine. Sequenced here: peripheral blood, sampled 28 days after the second AZD1222 dose. V is TRBV6-5 and J is TRBJ1-1, with D uncertain. CDR3 in DNA: TGTGCCAGCAGCTCGAATCTCGATGGGGCTTTCTTT. Protein: CASSSNLDGAFF.